This T cell receptor (beta chain) came from a study of OX40 agonist ivuxolimab in advanced cancers. Study-wide context: An agonistic human IgG2 monoclonal antibody against OX40 (CD134) was given.

Profiling relied on immunoSEQ multiplex PCR, and the TCRdb table lists in-frame clones only, not all of them. Found here are tens of thousands of clones, about 83% of them singletons; the top ten hold around 0.8%. The CDR3 has 15 amino acids. Germline assignment: CDR1 SGHRS and CDR2 YFSETQ. V shed 4 bases, J shed 2 bases, and the junction held 9 bases outside the gene matches. As concerns this clone: The antigen is undetermined.

General study findings and limits: The study did not work out the antigen specificity of the expanded peripheral T cells.

Sequencing was performed on CD4+ or CD8+ T cells sorted from blood, taken in a trial of the OX40 agonist ivuxolimab. This clonotype was sampled from an adult with an advanced solid tumor such as melanoma, head and neck, liver or kidney cancer. The chain has TRBV5-1 and TRBJ2-7; 7 bases align to TRBD2. CDR3 coding DNA: TGCGCCAGCAGCCCCGGGGGGACGGAGACCTACGAGCAGTACTTC. Its protein product is CASSPGGTETYEQYF.